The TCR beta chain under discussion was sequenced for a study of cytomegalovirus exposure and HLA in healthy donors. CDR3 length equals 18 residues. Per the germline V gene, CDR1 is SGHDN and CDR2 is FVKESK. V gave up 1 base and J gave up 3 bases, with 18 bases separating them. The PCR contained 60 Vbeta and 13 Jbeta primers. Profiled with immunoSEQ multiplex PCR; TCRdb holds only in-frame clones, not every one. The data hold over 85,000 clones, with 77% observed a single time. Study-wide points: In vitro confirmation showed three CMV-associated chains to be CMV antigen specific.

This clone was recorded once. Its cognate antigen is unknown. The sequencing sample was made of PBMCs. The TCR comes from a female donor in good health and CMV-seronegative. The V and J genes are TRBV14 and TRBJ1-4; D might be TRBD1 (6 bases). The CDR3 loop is CASSQAPLRGSANEKLFF. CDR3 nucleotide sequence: TGTGCCAGCAGCCAAGCCCCCCTCAGGGGATCGGCTAATGAAAAACTGTTTTTT.